This T cell receptor (beta chain) was captured by sequencing in a study of T cell responses to AZD1222 COVID-19 vaccine. Study outcomes and limitations: Repertoire sampling happened only post peak T cell response.

CDR3 length equals 13 residues. The V gene's germline CDR1 is LNHDA and CDR2 SQIVND (reference sequence). The V gene lost 6 bases and the J gene lost 6 bases, with 14 bases spanning the gap. Sequencing used immunoSEQ multiplex PCR; TCRdb keeps in-frame clones, though not all of them. Of 150,000 to 200,000 clones listed, 85% to 90% are singletons. Concerning this clone: Its antigen is not known.

This TCR was recovered from an adult who received the AZD1222 COVID-19 vaccine. The V call is TRBV19, the J call TRBJ1-1; possibly TRBD1 for D (5 bases). Here the sequenced sample was peripheral blood, taken 28 days after the second AZD1222 dose. In DNA, the CDR3 is TGTGCCAGTAGCACCCGGCGGGGGGCTGAAGCTTTCTTT. Translated: CASSTRRGAEAFF.